This T cell receptor (beta chain) was sequenced for a study of T cells in Graves' hyperthyroidism and ophthalmopathy (dated by TCRdb to about 2019). Looking at the study overall: Peripheral blood was collected at initial diagnosis, before any treatment. The 100 discovery patients were divided at random into training and test sets in a 7:3 ratio. To identify distinguishing TCR V-J signatures, a discovery cohort of 90 to 100 patients was used, comprising 43 with Graves' ophthalmopathy and some 60 with stable Graves' hyperthyroidism. TCR Vbeta CDR3 sequencing of 135 peripheral blood samples (about 45 ophthalmopathy, 75 hyperthyroidism and around 17 progressor patients) is reported in the paper. Whether ophthalmopathy could be predicted prospectively was tested in an independent validation cohort made up of approximately 19 hyperthyroidism patients plus 17 patients who later progressed to ophthalmopathy. Thyroid tissue and blood T-cell repertoires from roughly six Graves' hyperthyroidism patients were also compared in the study. After blood sampling, hyperthyroidism patients were treated with methimazole at a starting dose of 30 mg daily, and ophthalmopathy patients were treated with high-dose intravenous methylprednisolone.

A patient counted as having stable Graves' hyperthyroidism if no progression to ophthalmopathy occurred over 18 months of follow-up. Hyperthyroidism patients were newly diagnosed, had a disease duration of under 2 months, and were aged 18 to 65 years. Patients with uncontrolled infections, other autoimmune diseases, pregnancy or lactation were excluded. Diagnoses were established on the basis of clinical symptoms, serum thyroxine and TRAb, thyroid ultrasound, and orbital computed tomography. PBMCs were isolated from 10 ml of fresh peripheral blood by Ficoll-Paque density gradient centrifugation. Total RNA was extracted using Trizol reagent, and RNA quality was assessed on an Agilent 2100 Bioanalyzer. This clonotype was observed a handful of times. The antigen this receptor binds is unknown. The record has no base qualities; no much larger clone is one base away. Amplification of TCR beta CDR3 regions was carried out from RNA transcripts. The first round of RT-PCR for the TCR CDR3 was performed with the HTBI primer set and the Qiagen OneStep RT-PCR kit. Libraries were constructed in a second round of multiplex PCR, after which size selection and purification were performed. Libraries were sequenced paired-end with 100 bp reads on an Illumina HiSeq2000. In the original analysis: SOAPnuke was used to process the raw data, throwing out any read that contained adapters or uncalled bases, had a mean Phred below 15, or lacked an exact constant-primer or identifier match. COPE v1.2.5 was used to merge high-quality paired reads, and clonotypes were defined as unique nucleotide sequences. MiTCR v1.1 was used to align clonotypes to the IMGT TRBV, TRBD and TRBJ reference segments. Only V-J combinations with frequency above 0.0001, covering about 99% of repertoires, were analysed. A TCS score was defined as the ratio of F50 (clonal expansion) to E x V (chaos), with BLOSUM62-based TCRdist applied between CDR3 peptides within each V-J. Welch's t-statistics and random forest reduced 500 to 550 V-J features to 13, which were used in a naive Bayes classifier (R e1071). TCRdb applied fastp at Q25 and MiXCR to the public reads, then kept only in-frame beta chains. Records with the same CDR3 protein are collapsed into one entry carrying the most frequent genes and DNA. TCRdb assigned the V and J calls; the authors' analysis was not used. The table for this sample lists a few hundred thousand distinct CDR3 sequences; about 13% of them were counted only once. About 5% of the sample comes from the top ten.

What the research found in general, with its limitations: In validation, the model predicted progression to ophthalmopathy with about 71% sensitivity and less than 75% specificity, a median of approximately 6.7 months before onset. Most expanded thyroid clonotypes (frequency above 0.001) were also detected in blood, a finding suggesting that blood repertoires may reflect thyroid immune responses. Sample size was not statistically predetermined, and investigators were not blinded to group allocation. In cross-validation, a model built on a 13 V-J signature told ophthalmopathy apart from stable hyperthyroidism with approximately 91% sensitivity and approximately 84% specificity, and in testing the same model reached 80%/75%.

The origin of this receptor is a woman aged 18 to 35 with Graves' hyperthyroidism. The sample comprised blood.

The CDR3 reads CASSEFIAANSPLHF. In nucleotides, the sequence is TGCGCCAGCAGTGAGTTTATCGCAGCTAATTCACCCCTCCACTTT. The V and J genes are TRBV10-1 and TRBJ1-6, with no confident D gene call. The trim is 1 base for V and 6 bases for J, with a gap of 10 bases between the germline ends. The CDR3, cysteine through phenylalanine, is 15 amino acids long. CDR3 DNA only is kept here, 45 bases in frame from base 1. CDR1 and CDR2 (WNHNN, SYGVQD) derive from the germline V gene (reference sequence).